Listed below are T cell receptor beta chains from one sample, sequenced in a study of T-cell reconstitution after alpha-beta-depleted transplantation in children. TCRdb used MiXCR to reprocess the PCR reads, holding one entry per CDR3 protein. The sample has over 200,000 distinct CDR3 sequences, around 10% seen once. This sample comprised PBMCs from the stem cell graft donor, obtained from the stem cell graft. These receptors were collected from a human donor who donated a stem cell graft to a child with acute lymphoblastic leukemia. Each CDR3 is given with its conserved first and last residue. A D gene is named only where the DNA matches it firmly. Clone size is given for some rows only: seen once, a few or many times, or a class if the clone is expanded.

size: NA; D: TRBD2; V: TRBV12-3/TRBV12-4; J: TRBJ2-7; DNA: TGTGCCAGCAGCCAAGCGGGGGGGCTTTTTGAGTACTTC; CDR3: CASSQAGGLFEYF
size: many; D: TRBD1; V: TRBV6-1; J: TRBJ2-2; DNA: TGTGCCAGCGTGGGACAGGCCGACACCGGGGAGCTGTTTTTT; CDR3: CASVGQADTGELFF
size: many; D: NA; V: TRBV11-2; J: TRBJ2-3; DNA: TGTGCCAGCAGCCCCTTCCCAGATACGCAGTATTTT; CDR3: CASSPFPDTQYF
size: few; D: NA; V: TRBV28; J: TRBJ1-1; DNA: TGTGCCAGCGGGAAGTACACTGAAGCTTTCTTT; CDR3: CASGKYTEAFF
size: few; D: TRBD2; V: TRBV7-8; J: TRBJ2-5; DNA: TGTGCCAGCAGCTTATCTGGACTAGCGGAAAGTAACCAAGAGACCCAGTACTTC; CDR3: CASSLSGLAESNQETQYF
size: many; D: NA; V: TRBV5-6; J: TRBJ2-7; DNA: TGTGCCAGCAGCTTGGTTGGGGTATACTACGAGCAGTACTTC; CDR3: CASSLVGVYYEQYF
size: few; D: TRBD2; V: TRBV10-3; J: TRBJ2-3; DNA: TGTGCCATCACTAGCGGCCTCACAGATACGCAGTATTTT; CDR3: CAITSGLTDTQYF
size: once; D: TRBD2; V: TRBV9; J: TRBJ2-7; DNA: TGTGCCAGCAGCCCGAGCGCGGGGGGATACGAGCAGTACTTC; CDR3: CASSPSAGGYEQYF
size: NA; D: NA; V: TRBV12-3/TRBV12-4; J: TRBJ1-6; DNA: TGTGCCAGCAGTCTCAGCGCGGTTCAGGCACCCCTCCACTTT; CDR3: CASSLSAVQAPLHF
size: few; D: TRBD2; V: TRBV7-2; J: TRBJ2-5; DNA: TGTGCCAGCAGTTTGGGACTAGCGGGGGCTCTCGGGGAGACCCAGTACTTC; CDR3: CASSLGLAGALGETQYF
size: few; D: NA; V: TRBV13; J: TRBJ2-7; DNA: TGTGCCAGCAGCTCGCGGCGTAGGATAGGGCGAAGCTCCTACGAGCAGTACTTC; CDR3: CASSSRRRIGRSSYEQYF
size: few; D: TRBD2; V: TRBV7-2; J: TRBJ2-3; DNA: TGTGCCAGCAGTCCCCCCGGGGGGGGTACAGATACGCAGTATTTT; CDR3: CASSPPGGGTDTQYF
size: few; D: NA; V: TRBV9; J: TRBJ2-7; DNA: TGTGCCAGCAGCCGAGAGGGTTCAAGCTCCTACGAGCAGTACTTC; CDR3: CASSREGSSSYEQYF
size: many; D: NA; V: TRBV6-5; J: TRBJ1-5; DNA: TGTGCCAGCAGTCCCAAACGGGTGGGTCTCAATCAGCCCCAGCATTTT; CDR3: CASSPKRVGLNQPQHF
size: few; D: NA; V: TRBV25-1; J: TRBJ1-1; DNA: TGTGCCAGCAGTGAATTTGGGGGGCAGGTTGAAGCTTTCTTT; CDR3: CASSEFGGQVEAFF
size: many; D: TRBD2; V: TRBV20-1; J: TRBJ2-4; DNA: TGCAGTGCTAGACGGGTTAGCGGGGGGTTAGCCAAAAACATTCAGTACTTC; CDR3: CSARRVSGGLAKNIQYF
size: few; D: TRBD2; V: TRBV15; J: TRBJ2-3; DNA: TGTGCCACCAGCAGAGTGTCCGCTCTAGCGGGGGAGGGAGATACGCAGTATTTT; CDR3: CATSRVSALAGEGDTQYF
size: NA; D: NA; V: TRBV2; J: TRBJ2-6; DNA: TGTGCCAGCACTCTCTCTGGGGCCAACGTCCTGACTTTC; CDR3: CASTLSGANVLTF
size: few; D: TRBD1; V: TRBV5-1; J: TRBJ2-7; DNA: TGCGCCAGCAGCTTATTGGACAGGGGCTACGAGCAGTACTTC; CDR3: CASSLLDRGYEQYF
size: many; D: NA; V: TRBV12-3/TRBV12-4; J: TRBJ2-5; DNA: TGTGCCAGCAGTTTAGGTGCAGGGAGCGAAGAGACCCAGTACTTC; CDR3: CASSLGAGSEETQYF
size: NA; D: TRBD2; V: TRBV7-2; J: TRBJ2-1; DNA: TGTGCCAGCAGCTCTCTAGCGGGGGTCCACAATGAGCAGTTCTTC; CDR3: CASSSLAGVHNEQFF
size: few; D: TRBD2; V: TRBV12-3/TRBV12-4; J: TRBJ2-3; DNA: TGTGCCAGCACGCAAAATAGCGGGGGCGCAGATACGCAGTATTTT; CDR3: CASTQNSGGADTQYF
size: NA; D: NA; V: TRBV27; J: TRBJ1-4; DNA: TGTGCCAGCAGTTTAGCGTTCGGGGGCGAAAAACTGTTTTTT; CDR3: CASSLAFGGEKLFF
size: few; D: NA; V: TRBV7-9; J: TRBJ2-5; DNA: TGTGCCAGCAGCTTAGCGAGGCAGTTCCAAGAGAGCCAGTACTTC; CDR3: CASSLARQFQESQYF
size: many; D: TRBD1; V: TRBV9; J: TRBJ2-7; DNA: TGTGCCAGCAGCGCCCTATCCGACAGGGCGCTAATCGACGAGCAGTACTTC; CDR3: CASSALSDRALIDEQYF
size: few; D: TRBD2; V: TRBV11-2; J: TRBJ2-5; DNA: TGTGCCAGCAGCTTACAGCGGGGGCTAGGGGAGACCCAGTACTTC; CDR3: CASSLQRGLGETQYF
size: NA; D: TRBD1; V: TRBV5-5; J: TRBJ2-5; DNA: TGTGCCAGCAGCATCGGACAGGGGGCTATAGGAGAGACCCAGTACTTC; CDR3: CASSIGQGAIGETQYF
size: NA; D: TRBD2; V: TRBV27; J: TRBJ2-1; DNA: TGTGCCAGCAGTTTTGGGGGTCGGGGGGGGCGCTACAATGAGCAGTTCTTC; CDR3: CASSFGGRGGRYNEQFF
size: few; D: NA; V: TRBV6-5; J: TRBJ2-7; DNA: TGTGCCAGCAGTTACTTAGGGGCGCAGTACGAGCAGTACTTC; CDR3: CASSYLGAQYEQYF